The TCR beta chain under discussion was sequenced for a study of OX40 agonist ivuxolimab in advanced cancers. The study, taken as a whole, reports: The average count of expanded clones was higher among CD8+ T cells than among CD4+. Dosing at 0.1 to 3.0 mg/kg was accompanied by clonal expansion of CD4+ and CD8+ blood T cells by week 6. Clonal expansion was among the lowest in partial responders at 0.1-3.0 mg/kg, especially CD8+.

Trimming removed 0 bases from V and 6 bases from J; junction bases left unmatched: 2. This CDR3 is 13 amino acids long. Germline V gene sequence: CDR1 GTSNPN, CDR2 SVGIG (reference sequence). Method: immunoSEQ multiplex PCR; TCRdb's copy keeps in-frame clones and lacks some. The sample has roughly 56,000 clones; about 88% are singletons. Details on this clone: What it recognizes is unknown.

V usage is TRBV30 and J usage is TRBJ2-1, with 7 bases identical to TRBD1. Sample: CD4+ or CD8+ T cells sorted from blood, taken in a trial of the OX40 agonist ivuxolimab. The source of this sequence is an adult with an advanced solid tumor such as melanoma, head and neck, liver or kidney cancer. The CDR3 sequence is CAWSVGTVNEQFF. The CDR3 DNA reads TGTGCCTGGAGTGTAGGGACAGTCAATGAGCAGTTCTTC.